These 27 T cell receptor beta chains share one sample of origin, sequenced in a study of blood T cell repertoires in COVID-19. Profiled with immunoSEQ multiplex PCR; TCRdb holds only in-frame clones, not every one. The sample yields fewer than 110,000 clones, 75% to 95% seen once. Sequencing was carried out using peripheral blood. All receptors derive from a woman aged 25 to 45 with acute or convalescent COVID-19.

This clone was counted a single time. The chain links TRBV7-2 to TRBJ2-5; 9 positions match TRBD2. This CDR3 contains 18 residues. Germline values: CDR1 SGHTA, CDR2 FQGNSA. Trimming took 0 bases from V and 5 from J; bases not matched to a gene: 13. Here the CDR3 reads CASSLALAGSGSFETQYF. The CDR3 DNA sequence: TGTGCCAGCAGCTTAGCGCTCGCCGGTAGCGGGAGCTTCGAGACCCAGTACTTC. The full variable domain, its missing parts supplied by reference TRBV7-2 and TRBJ2-5, is GAGVSQSPSNKVTEKGKDVELRCDPISGHTALYWYRQSLGQGLEFLIYFQGNSAPDKSGLPSDRFSAERTGGSVSTLTIQRTQQEDSAVYLCASSLALAGSGSFETQYFGPGTRLLVL.

V is TRBV27 and J is TRBJ2-3; D might be TRBD1 (5 bases). The CDR3 length is 14 residues. Germline lookup yields CDR1 MNHEY and CDR2 SMNVEV (reference sequence). The germline V and J ends were trimmed by 7 bases and 1 base, with 12 bases remaining between them. The CDR3 spells CASTWTHGTDTQYF. The CDR3 coding sequence is TGTGCCAGCACCTGGACACATGGCACAGATACGCAGTATTTT.

The V and J genes are TRBV7-9 and TRBJ2-2; D unclear. Germline V CDR1 and CDR2: SEHNR, FQNEAQ (reference sequence). This CDR3 has 15 amino acids. Trimming took 1 base from V and 0 from J, leaving 6 bases between them. This CDR3 reads CASSLGAANTGELFF. CDR3 nucleotides: TGTGCCAGCAGCTTAGGGGCTGCGAACACCGGGGAGCTGTTTTTT.

The rearrangement links TRBV6-7 to TRBJ1-4; 11 nucleotides align to TRBD1. TRBV6-7 has ORF status, its function being uncertain. The CDR3 consists of 18 residues. Trimming at V came to 2 bases and at J to 8 bases, leaving 13 bases not matched to a gene. The CDR3, as DNA: TGTGCCAGCAGTTACGGTGAGGGACAGGGGGTTTACCTCGAAAAACTGTTTTTT. Its translation: CASSYGEGQGVYLEKLFF.

The gene calls are TRBV3-1 (or the pseudogene TRBV3-2) and TRBJ2-1, with TRBD2 matching 10 bases. Germline values: CDR1 LGHDT, CDR2 YNNKEL (reference sequence). The trim removed 4 bases at V and 8 bases at J, leaving 8 bases unmatched. CDR3 length equals 15 residues. The CDR3 sequence: CASSRGLASTYEQFF. Written as DNA, the CDR3 is TGTGCCAGCAGCCGGGGACTAGCGTCAACTTATGAGCAGTTCTTC.

This clone was observed a few times. J is TRBJ2-2 and V is TRBV4-1, with D perhaps TRBD1 (6 bases). Deletions cut 2 bases from V and 5 bases from J, with 9 bases between. This CDR3 comprises 14 residues. The germline V gene encodes CDR1 MGHRA and CDR2 YSYEKL. CDR3: CASSQRGWTGELFF. The CDR3 DNA reads TGCGCCAGCAGCCAAAGGGGGTGGACCGGGGAGCTGTTTTTT.

This clone was observed once. V gene TRBV2 combines with J gene TRBJ1-1, with a possible D match to TRBD1 (6 bases). The CDR3 runs to 14 residues. Looked up from germline, CDR1 is SNHLY and CDR2 is FYNNEI. Trimming removed 4 bases from V and 0 bases from J, with 9 bases in between. The CDR3 DNA reads TGTGCCAGCAGTGCCGGGACACTGAACACTGAAGCTTTCTTT. As protein: CASSAGTLNTEAFF.

V gene TRBV9 combines with J gene TRBJ1-2; TRBD1 is a possible D gene (6 bases). The CDR3 contains 15 residues. Germline CDR1 and CDR2: SGDLS and YYNGEE. V was trimmed by 4 bases and J by 4 bases, leaving 17 bases between them. CDR3 loop: CASSPQPTGSYGYTF. For the CDR3, the DNA is TGTGCCAGCAGCCCACAGCCGACAGGCTCCTATGGCTACACCTTC.

The V and J genes are TRBV18 and TRBJ2-7, with TRBD1 matching 9 bases. Losses at the gene ends were 3 bases for V and 3 bases for J; bases not matched to a gene: 6. Germline CDR1 and CDR2: KGHSH and LQKENI. The CDR3 loop spans 15 amino acids. The DNA of the CDR3 is TGTGCCAGCTCACCGGGGGGGGACAGGGTCTACGAGCAGTACTTC. Its protein is CASSPGGDRVYEQYF.

The chain uses TRBV20-1 and TRBJ2-1; 14 nucleotides match TRBD2. Unmatched junction bases numbered 5, after V lost 3 bases and J lost 7 bases. The CDR3 has 15 amino acids. Germline CDR1 reads DFQATT; CDR2 reads SNEGSKA (reference sequence). The CDR3: CSASRGLAGVNEQFF. CDR3 DNA: TGCAGTGCTAGTAGGGGACTAGCGGGAGTAAATGAGCAGTTCTTC.

This clone was seen more than once but under ten times. The V call is TRBV27, the J call TRBJ2-2; the match to TRBD1 covers 9 bases. This CDR3 spans 13 amino acids. Unmatched junction bases numbered 5, after V lost 5 bases and J lost 10 bases. The germline V gene has CDR1 MNHEY and CDR2 SMNVEV (reference sequence). CDR3 DNA: TGTGCCAGCAGTCTCGGGACAGGGTTGGAGCTGTTTTTT. Amino acid sequence: CASSLGTGLELFF.

The rearrangement links TRBV6-4 to TRBJ2-7; 9 bases fit TRBD2. V was pared by 5 bases and J by 3 bases, with 5 bases of the junction left unmatched. The CDR3 loop spans 14 amino acids. CDR1 is MRHNA, CDR2 SNTAGT, per germline. Here the CDR3 DNA reads TGTGCCAGCAGTCCGACTAGCGGTGGCTACGAGCAGTACTTC. The encoded protein is CASSPTSGGYEQYF.

CDR3 DNA sequence: TGCGCCAGCAGCTTGCGACAGGGGAATGAAAAACTGTTTTTT. This translates into CASSLRQGNEKLFF. The V gene is TRBV5-1, the J gene TRBJ1-4; 8 nucleotides match TRBD1. The CDR3 extends over 14 amino acids. CDR1 and CDR2 from the germline V gene are SGHRS and YFSETQ. The J segment lost 5 bases and the V segment lost 1 base, leaving 1 base of the junction unmatched.

The count of this clone is one. For the CDR3, the DNA is TGTGCCAGCAGCTTAGCGGGACTGTACACTGAAGCTTTCTTT. This codes for CASSLAGLYTEAFF. The gene calls are TRBV11-1 and TRBJ1-1; maybe TRBD1 (5 bases). Germline CDR1 reads SGHAT; CDR2 reads FQDESV (reference sequence). V lost 0 bases and J lost 3, with 8 bases in between. CDR3 size: 14 residues.

The rearrangement uses TRBV4-3 and TRBJ2-3, with 10 bases fitting TRBD1. The V gene's germline CDR1 is LGHNA and CDR2 YSLEER. Trimming at V came to 3 bases and at J to 6 bases, leaving 9 bases not matched to a gene. The CDR3 contains 16 residues. The CDR3 region has the DNA TGCGCCAGCAGCCAGGGCCTGGGACAGGGGACCGATACGCAGTATTTT. This codes for CASSQGLGQGTDTQYF.

The table lists this clone with a count of one. The rearrangement uses TRBV10-1 and TRBJ2-3; D unresolved. Deletions cut 0 bases from V and 5 bases from J, with 6 bases between. The CDR3 contains 13 residues. Germline loops: CDR1 WNHNN, CDR2 SYGVQD (reference sequence). The CDR3 DNA follows: TGCGCCAGCAGTGAGTCTCCAGAAGATACGCAGTATTTT. It encodes CASSESPEDTQYF.

This clone was seen once. Germline is not matched at one junction end, which may reflect a read error. V and J are TRBV10-2 and TRBJ2-2; D remains ambiguous. The CDR3 runs to 13 residues. Germline V lookup: CDR1 WSHSY, CDR2 SAAADI. The CDR3 reads CASSVQNNGELFF. CDR3 nucleotides: TGCGCCAGCAGTGTACAAAACAACGGGGAGCTGTTTTTT.

V and J are TRBV7-9 and TRBJ1-2; D possibly corresponds to TRBD1 (5 bases). In germline, CDR1 is SEHNR, CDR2 FQNEAQ (reference sequence). CDR3 length: 12 amino acids. V lost 11 bases and J lost 6, with 16 bases in between. The CDR3 DNA sequence: TGTGCCTCGGGGGGAGCCGGTGATGGCTACACCTTC. Its protein product is CASGGAGDGYTF. The full variable domain, in which reference TRBV7-9 and TRBJ1-2 provide the parts outside the CDR3, is DTGVSQNPRHKITKRGQNVTFRCDPISEHNRLYWYRQTLGQGPEFLTYFQNEAQLEKSRLLSDRFSAERPKGSFSTLEIQRTEQGDSAMYLCASGGAGDGYTFGSGTRLTVV.

A remark on this clone: This sample includes further DNA sequences coding for the same CDR3. The chain couples TRBV7-9 to TRBJ1-2, with TRBD1 identical over 9 bases. Germline loops: CDR1 SEHNR, CDR2 FQNEAQ (reference sequence). With V trimmed by 4 bases and J by 4 bases, 4 bases remained unmatched. The CDR3 totals 14 residues. CDR3 nucleotide sequence: TGTGCCAGCAGCTCAACAGGGGGCGGCTATGGCTACACCTTC. Translation gives CASSSTGGGYGYTF.

This clone has more than one count but fewer than ten. The rearrangement joins TRBV5-1 to TRBJ2-7, with D maybe TRBD1 (5 bases). V was pared by 0 bases and J by 0 bases, with 7 bases between. Germline CDR1 SGHRS, CDR2 YFSETQ. CDR3 length equals 14 residues. CDR3 in amino acids: CASSLGQSSYEQYF. CDR3 DNA: TGCGCCAGCAGCTTGGGACAGAGCTCCTACGAGCAGTACTTC.

J is TRBJ2-2 and V is TRBV30; D perhaps matches TRBD2 (7 bases). The germline V and J ends were trimmed by 0 bases and 6 bases, with 14 bases remaining between them. This CDR3 spans 15 amino acids. Germline values: CDR1 GTSNPN, CDR2 SVGIG (reference sequence). CDR3 coding DNA: TGTGCCTGGAGTGTATTGGCGGGGGCTCCCGGGGAGCTGTTTTTT. This sequence encodes CAWSVLAGAPGELFF.

Comment on this clone: One end of the junction is discordant with germline, which a read error may explain. The chain couples TRBV4-2 to TRBJ2-2, with TRBD1 identical over 8 bases. The CDR3 runs to 15 residues. The germline V gene has CDR1 LGHNA and CDR2 YNFKEQ. In nucleotides, the CDR3 is TGTGCCAGCAGCCAGGAGTGGACAGGGACCGAGGAGCTGTTTTTT. Its translation: CASSQEWTGTEELFF.

The gene calls are TRBV11-2 and TRBJ1-4; D unresolved. Germline CDR1 SGHAT, CDR2 FQNNGV. V was shortened by 8 bases and J by 5 bases, with 6 bases between the two germline ends. This CDR3 has 11 amino acids. CDR3 in DNA: TGTGCCAGCCGCGTGAATGAAAAACTGTTTTTT. It specifies CASRVNEKLFF.

The rearrangement joins TRBV4-1 to TRBJ1-2; possibly TRBD1 for D (5 bases). V was shortened by 0 bases and J by 8 bases, with 13 bases between the two germline ends. Germline values: CDR1 MGHRA, CDR2 YSYEKL. This CDR3 spans 14 amino acids. The CDR3 nucleotides are TGCGCCAGCAGCCAAGATGTCGGGGGATTGGGCTACACCTTC. This codes for CASSQDVGGLGYTF.

The chain uses TRBV5-8 and TRBJ2-1; D remains unclear. V was trimmed by 0 bases and J by 5 bases, leaving 12 bases between them. CDR3 length: 15 residues. The V gene's germline CDR1 is SGHTS and CDR2 YDEGEE. CDR3 sequence (DNA): TGTGCCAGCAGCTTGGCGAGCGCACAAAACAATGAGCAGTTCTTC. It yields the protein CASSLASAQNNEQFF.

The chain has TRBV29-1 and TRBJ2-7; perhaps TRBD1 as D (6 bases). CDR3 size: 14 residues. Trimming removed 1 base from V and 3 bases from J, with 13 bases in between. From germline, CDR1 is SQVTM and CDR2 ANQGSEA. Here the CDR3 reads CSVEGRDNHYEQYF. For the CDR3, the DNA is TGCAGCGTTGAAGGAAGGGACAACCACTACGAGCAGTACTTC.

The genes are TRBV24-1 and TRBJ2-1; no clear D gene. The V end lost 5 bases, the J end lost 10 bases, and 14 bases lay between the germline ends. Germline CDR1 and CDR2: KGHDR and SFDVKD. There are 13 residues in the CDR3. The CDR3 loop reads CATSVHAFQEQFF. The CDR3 DNA reads as TGTGCCACCAGTGTCCACGCCTTCCAGGAGCAGTTCTTC.